These 30 T cell receptor beta chains were all obtained from the same sample, sequenced in a study of cytomegalovirus exposure and HLA in healthy donors (dated by TCRdb to about 2017). The library relied on the immunoSEQ multiplex PCR assay. For the multiplex PCR, a mixture combining 60 forward primers for TCR Vbeta segments and 13 reverse primers for TCR Jbeta segments was used. Sourced from immuneACCESS, this table was stored by TCRdb with only in-frame sequences that have V and J called. A share of the clones is absent; for the studies checked, an unresolved V gene accounts for under half, and the remainder has no known explanation. A total of 180,000 or so clones appear in this sample, roughly 85% of them only once. Jointly, the top ten make up 11% to 15% of the sample. Specimen: PBMCs. Source of these receptors: a man in his fifties or sixties in good health and CMV-seropositive.

This clone has just one count. Additional DNA sequences in this sample encode the identical CDR3. The chain combines TRBV9 with TRBJ2-5; D perhaps matches TRBD1 (6 bases). This CDR3 contains 13 residues. Germline CDR1 reads SGDLS; CDR2 reads YYNGEE. V was shortened by 1 base and J by 3 bases, with 7 bases between the two germline ends. CDR3 sequence (DNA): TGTGCCAGCAGCGTATCAGGGGAAGAGACCCAGTACTTC. Translating it yields CASSVSGEETQYF. The full variable domain, in which reference TRBV9 and TRBJ2-5 provide the parts outside the CDR3, is DSGVTQTPKHLITATGQRVTLRCSPRSGDLSVYWYQQSLDQGLQFLIQYYNGEERAKGNILERFSAQQFPDLHSELNLSSLELGDSALYFCASSVSGEETQYFGPGTRLLVL.

The chain is built from TRBV7-2 and TRBJ1-5; 9 bases match TRBD1. V trimming: 5 bases; J trimming: 3 bases; junction bases outside the gene matches: 5. The CDR3 consists of 15 residues. Germline CDR1 is SGHTA and CDR2 is FQGNSA. CDR3 amino acids: CASSQTGGDNQPQHF. CDR3 coding DNA: TGTGCCAGCAGCCAGACAGGGGGTGACAATCAGCCCCAGCATTTT.

This chain connects TRBV12-5 to TRBJ2-2, with D uncertain. Germline V CDR1 and CDR2: LGHNT, FRNRAP. V lost 0 bases and J lost 1, with 6 bases in between. This CDR3 comprises 15 residues. CDR3 DNA: TGTGCTAGTGGTTTGGTACCAGGGAACACCGGGGAGCTGTTTTTT. It is translated as CASGLVPGNTGELFF.

The rearrangement uses TRBV9 and TRBJ1-6, with D tentatively TRBD1 (6 bases). The V gene's germline CDR1 is SGDLS and CDR2 YYNGEE. Deletions cut 4 bases from V and 7 bases from J, with 15 bases between. The CDR3 loop spans 15 amino acids. In nucleotides, the CDR3 is TGTGCCAGCAGCATTACAGGGCTACCGAATTCACCCCTCCACTTT. It codes for CASSITGLPNSPLHF.

This clone was seen once. V gene TRBV30 combines with J gene TRBJ2-7; the D gene is possibly TRBD1 (6 bases). Germline CDR1 is GTSNPN and CDR2 is SVGIG (reference sequence). V lost 3 bases to trimming and J lost 5 bases, with 14 bases between them. CDR3 length: 13 residues. The CDR3 DNA sequence: TGTGCCTGGAGCGCAACAGGGTATAACGAGCAGTACTTC. Translated, it gives CAWSATGYNEQYF.

This clone was detected only a few times. The chain couples TRBV5-1 to TRBJ2-1, with 12 positions matching TRBD2. This CDR3 spans 16 amino acids. The germline V gene encodes CDR1 SGHRS and CDR2 YFSETQ. The ends lost 0 bases at V and 7 bases at J; junction bases unmatched: 5. CDR3 in DNA: TGCGCCAGCAGCTTGGTCCTAGCGGGGGGGAGAAATGAGCAGTTCTTC. This encodes CASSLVLAGGRNEQFF.

The rearrangement links TRBV19 to TRBJ1-1; D call uncertain. This CDR3 is built from 15 residues. The V end lost 7 bases, the J end lost 4 bases, and 19 bases lay between the germline ends. Germline CDR1 LNHDA, CDR2 SQIVND (reference sequence). The CDR3 DNA follows: TGTGCCAGTACCCCGGGTAGGGCGGGAAGCACTGAAGCTTTCTTT. This translates into CASTPGRAGSTEAFF.

This rearrangement joins TRBV5-1 to TRBJ1-2; no reliable D call. Trimming stripped 4 bases from V and 5 bases from J, with 12 bases between. Per the germline V gene, CDR1 is SGHRS and CDR2 is YFSETQ. The CDR3 contains 13 residues. CDR3: CASSPGERYGYTF. DNA of the CDR3: TGCGCCAGCAGCCCGGGAGAAAGATATGGCTACACCTTC.

In this sample, this clone turned up a few times. DNA of the CDR3: TGTGCCAGCAGCCGAGACAGGGGTTGGTATGGCTACACCTTC. Amino acid sequence: CASSRDRGWYGYTF. The V gene is TRBV14, the J gene TRBJ1-2, with TRBD1 matching 8 bases. The CDR3 consists of 14 residues. Germline CDR1 and CDR2: SGHDN and FVKESK. V lost 4 bases, J lost 5 bases, and 6 bases stayed unmatched.

This chain connects TRBV7-2 to TRBJ1-6; no clear D. Germline values: CDR1 SGHTA, CDR2 FQGNSA. The CDR3 is made up of 14 amino acids. Trimming cost V 5 bases and J 0 bases, with 5 bases left between them. CDR3 loop: CASSASSYNSPLHF. The CDR3 nucleotides are TGTGCCAGCAGCGCTAGCTCCTATAATTCACCCCTCCACTTT.

The chain carries TRBV5-6 and TRBJ1-2; D may be TRBD1 (5 bases). Germline CDR1 is SGHDT and CDR2 is YYEEEE. This CDR3 comprises 14 residues. V lost 2 bases and J lost 4, with 12 bases in between. CDR3 sequence reads: CASSFEGVTYGYTF. The CDR3 bases are TGTGCCAGCAGCTTTGAAGGGGTAACCTATGGCTACACCTTC.

This chain uses TRBV19 with TRBJ1-2; TRBD1 matches at 11 bases. J was trimmed by 0 bases and V by 9 bases; bases with no gene match: 6. Germline-derived CDR1 and CDR2 are LNHDA and SQIVND (reference sequence). This CDR3 is 15 amino acids long. The CDR3 coding sequence is TGTGCCAGCCGGGACAGGGGGAGGCCTAACTATGGCTACACCTTC. It is translated as CASRDRGRPNYGYTF.

This chain uses TRBV6-1 with TRBJ1-1, with D possibly being TRBD1 (6 bases). Germline V gives CDR1 MNHNS, CDR2 SASEGT. This CDR3 is 14 amino acids long. V lost 4 bases and J lost 4, with 13 bases in between. CDR3 amino acids: CASSVEGGGTEAFF. Here the CDR3 DNA reads TGTGCCAGCAGTGTTGAAGGGGGGGGCACTGAAGCTTTCTTT.

The chain couples TRBV6-1 to TRBJ1-2; D gene uncertain. Germline V gene sequence: CDR1 MNHNS, CDR2 SASEGT. Trimming pared 7 bases from V and 0 bases from J, leaving 12 bases between. The CDR3 covers 14 residues. This chain's CDR3 is CASTRAYSNYGYTF. The CDR3 DNA sequence: TGTGCCAGCACAAGAGCCTACTCTAACTATGGCTACACCTTC.

This clone was found a few times. The chain recombines TRBV25-1 with TRBJ2-1; TRBD2 agrees at 7 bases. Germline V gene lookup returns CDR1 MGHDK and CDR2 SYGVNS. The CDR3 extends over 16 amino acids. V lost 0 bases, J lost 3 bases, and 5 bases stayed unmatched. The CDR3 bases are TGTGCCAGCAGTGAATACAGTGGGGGGGGCTACAATGAGCAGTTCTTC. It is translated as CASSEYSGGGYNEQFF.

This clone was found a few times. The chain joins TRBV7-6 to TRBJ2-7, with 10 positions matching TRBD1. The CDR3 spans 15 residues. CDR1 SGHVS and CDR2 FNYEAQ come from the germline V gene. V was clipped by 1 base and J by 4 bases; unmatched bases: 4. CDR3 nucleotides: TGTGCCAGCAGCTTAGAGGACAGGGGGGATTACGAGCAGTACTTC. Translation gives CASSLEDRGDYEQYF.

This chain joins TRBV6-1 and TRBJ1-5; D is undetermined. Trimming left V 3 bases short and J 7 bases short, with 10 bases between. Germline V gene data show CDR1 as MNHNS and CDR2 as SASEGT. The CDR3 is 13 residues long. The CDR3 reads CASSDSTEQPQHF. Here the CDR3 DNA reads TGTGCCAGCAGTGATTCAACTGAACAGCCCCAGCATTTT.

J is TRBJ1-1 and V is TRBV28; tentative D call: TRBD1 (6 bases). CDR3 length: 13 amino acids. In germline, CDR1 is MDHEN, CDR2 SYDVKM. V dropped 7 bases and J dropped 5 bases, with 14 bases sitting between them. The CDR3: CASKRGGGTEAFF. The CDR3, as DNA: TGTGCCAGCAAACGAGGGGGGGGGACTGAAGCTTTCTTT.

The chain joins TRBV5-1 to TRBJ2-5, with 7 bases lining up with TRBD1. The length of the CDR3 is 15 residues. The junction had 6 bases not matched to a gene; V was cut back by 4 bases and J by 0 bases. Germline V gene data show CDR1 as SGHRS and CDR2 as YFSETQ. CDR3 DNA: TGCGCCAGCAGCGCCAAGACAGGGTACCAAGAGACCCAGTACTTC. Translated, it gives CASSAKTGYQETQYF.

This clone is a singleton in its sample. V is TRBV5-1 and J is TRBJ1-2; TRBD1 aligns across 7 bases. Trimming cost V 6 bases and J 3 bases; bases outside gene matches: 5. This CDR3 comprises 13 residues. Germline loops: CDR1 SGHRS, CDR2 YFSETQ. The CDR3 loop is CASTIDRDYGYTF. As DNA, the CDR3 is TGCGCCAGCACCATCGACAGGGACTATGGCTACACCTTC.

This rearrangement joins TRBV18 to TRBJ1-1; D not certain. Germline V lookup: CDR1 KGHSH, CDR2 LQKENI. This CDR3 region has 14 residues. The germline V and J ends were trimmed by 2 bases and 3 bases, with 10 bases remaining between them. The CDR3 DNA reads as TGTGCCAGCTCACCAGTAGACGGGGACACTGAAGCTTTCTTT. Protein: CASSPVDGDTEAFF.

This rearrangement joins TRBV19 to TRBJ1-2; 10 bases match TRBD1. The CDR3 totals 14 residues. V shed 5 bases and J 8 bases; nucleotides not matched to a gene: 8. CDR1 is LNHDA and CDR2 is SQIVND in the germline V gene (reference sequence). The CDR3, as DNA: TGTGCCAGTAGTTATGGGACAGGGGTGAGCGGCTACACCTTC. Amino acid sequence: CASSYGTGVSGYTF.

The chain has TRBV27 and TRBJ2-3, with 12 bases matching TRBD2. The CDR3 has 18 amino acids. After removal of 3 bases from V and 3 bases from J, the junction contained 10 bases not matched to a gene. From germline, CDR1 is MNHEY and CDR2 SMNVEV (reference sequence). The CDR3 region is CASSFLPPGLAGTDTQYF. In DNA, the CDR3 is TGTGCCAGCAGTTTTCTCCCCCCCGGACTAGCGGGGACAGATACGCAGTATTTT.

The CDR3, as DNA: TGCGCCAGCAGTGAGGGGGCAGGGGGAAACTATGGCTACACCTTC. Protein sequence: CASSEGAGGNYGYTF. This chain links TRBV10-2 with TRBJ1-2; 7 bases map to TRBD1. The CDR3 totals 15 residues. V lost 2 bases and J lost 2; bases outside the gene matches: 5. Per germline, CDR1 WSHSY and CDR2 SAAADI.

CDR3 loop: CASSGQRNTEAFF. CDR3 coding DNA: TGCGCCAGCAGTGGACAGAGGAACACTGAAGCTTTCTTT. The chain employs TRBV10-1 and TRBJ1-1; TRBD1 might be the D (5 bases). This CDR3 comprises 13 residues. V lost 4 bases and J 1 base, leaving 7 bases between the germline ends. Germline values: CDR1 WNHNN, CDR2 SYGVQD (reference sequence).

The V and J genes are TRBV12-5 and TRBJ2-5, with D possibly being TRBD2 (5 bases). The V end was cut by 5 bases, the J end by 4 bases, with 11 bases between. The CDR3 spans 13 residues. CDR1 and CDR2 (germline): LGHNT, FRNRAP. The CDR3: CASGPRRGETQYF. CDR3 DNA sequence: TGTGCTAGTGGTCCCAGACGGGGAGAGACCCAGTACTTC.

The chain carries TRBV7-3 and TRBJ2-1, with TRBD2 matching over 12 bases. The CDR3 extends over 15 amino acids. Germline CDR1 SGHTA, CDR2 FQGTGA. V shed 3 bases and J 8 bases; nucleotides not matched to a gene: 5. CDR3: CASSFRLAGADEQFF. The CDR3 nucleotides are TGTGCCAGCAGCTTCAGACTAGCGGGGGCCGATGAGCAGTTCTTC.

The chain links TRBV5-4 to TRBJ2-7, with unresolved D. CDR1 and CDR2 (germline): SGHNT, YYREEE (reference sequence). Trimming took 0 bases from V and 12 from J, leaving 22 bases between them. This CDR3 spans 15 amino acids. CDR3 sequence: CASSLATAVGSERYV. CDR3 in DNA: TGTGCCAGCAGCTTGGCAACAGCCGTAGGTAGTGAACGGTACGTC.

The chain joins TRBV7-6 to TRBJ2-3; 10 nucleotides align to TRBD2. Looked up from germline, CDR1 is SGHVS and CDR2 is FNYEAQ. This CDR3 is 16 amino acids long. After removal of 3 bases from V and 3 bases from J, the junction contained 6 bases not matched to a gene. As DNA, the CDR3 is TGTGCCAGCAGCTTCAAAGCGGGGGGGCTGACAGATACGCAGTATTTT. The encoded protein is CASSFKAGGLTDTQYF. Combining the CDR3 with reference TRBV7-6 and TRBJ2-3 gives the whole variable domain GAGVSQSPRYKVTKRGQDVALRCDPISGHVSLYWYRQALGQGPEFLTYFNYEAQQDKSGLPNDRFSAERPEGSISTLTIQRTEQRDSAMYRCASSFKAGGLTDTQYFGPGTRLTVL.

The rearrangement joins TRBV28 to TRBJ1-1; TRBD1 agrees at 7 bases. V dropped 6 bases and J dropped 5; count of bases not matched to a gene: 15. Germline V CDR1 and CDR2: MDHEN, SYDVKM. CDR3 size: 16 residues. The DNA of the CDR3 is TGTGCCAGCAGCTCTCACCGAGGGGGCGCCAGGACTGAAGCTTTCTTT. Amino acid sequence: CASSSHRGGARTEAFF. Based on the CDR3 plus reference TRBV28 and TRBJ1-1, the full variable domain is DVKVTQSSRYLVKRTGEKVFLECVQDMDHENMFWYRQDPGLGLRLIYFSYDVKMKEKGDIPEGYSVSREKKERFSLILESASTNQTSMYLCASSSHRGGARTEAFFGQGTRLTVV.